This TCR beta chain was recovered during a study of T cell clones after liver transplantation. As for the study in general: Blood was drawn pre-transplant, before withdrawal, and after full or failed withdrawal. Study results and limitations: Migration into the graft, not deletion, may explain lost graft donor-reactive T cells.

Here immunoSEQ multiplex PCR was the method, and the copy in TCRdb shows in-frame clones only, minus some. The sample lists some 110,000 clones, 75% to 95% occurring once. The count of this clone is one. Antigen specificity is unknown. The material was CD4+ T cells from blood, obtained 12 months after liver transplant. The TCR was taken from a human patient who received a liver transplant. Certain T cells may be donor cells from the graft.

DNA for the CDR3: TGTGCCAGCAGCGTAGGCCCGCAAGAGACCCAGTACTTC. Translating it yields CASSVGPQETQYF. V and J are TRBV9 and TRBJ2-5; no reliable D call. V was pared by 0 bases and J by 2 bases, with 5 bases between. CDR1 and CDR2 (germline): SGDLS, YYNGEE. This CDR3 comprises 13 residues.